Listed below are T cell receptor beta chains from one sample, sequenced in a study of T cell responses to AZD1222 COVID-19 vaccine. Sequencing used immunoSEQ multiplex PCR; TCRdb keeps in-frame clones, though not all of them. Of roughly 160,000 clones listed, around 88% are singletons. Source: peripheral blood, taken 28 days after the second AZD1222 dose. These receptors were taken from an adult who received the AZD1222 COVID-19 vaccine. Each CDR3 is given with its conserved first and last residue.

v_gene	j_gene	CDR3aa
TRBV2	TRBJ1-3	CASSEWVPGNTIYF
TRBV14	TRBJ1-6	CASSHSYGRYYNSPLHF
TRBV6-5	TRBJ2-5	CASSYYRGETQYF
TRBV6-5	TRBJ2-3	CASSRGGFSTDTQYF
TRBV6-4	TRBJ1-1	CASSAQGDTEAFF
TRBV6-2/TRBV6-3	TRBJ1-5	CASSYTMMNQPQHF
TRBV21-1	TRBJ1-4	CASSKGRRPGTGENEKLFF
TRBV15	TRBJ1-3	CAASRDRGRGNTIYF
TRBV5-6	TRBJ1-2	CASSFDRGGGYTF
TRBV2	TRBJ1-4	CASSTSKGSNEKLFF
TRBV3-1/TRBV3-2	TRBJ2-7	CASSPPRDKYEQYF
TRBV27	TRBJ2-1	CASSLRGYNEQFF
TRBV5-4	TRBJ1-1	CASSPGTVNTEAFF
TRBV25-1	TRBJ1-2	CASSPIGRGYYGYTF
TRBV6-2/TRBV6-3	TRBJ1-1	CASSYSPEAMNTEAFF
TRBV9	TRBJ2-2	CASSVGTGYRTGELFF
TRBV29-1	TRBJ1-1	CSVRRGPDTEAFF
TRBV7-9	TRBJ2-1	CASSISSPNEQFF
TRBV11-3	TRBJ1-1	CASSKGGNTEAFF
TRBV12-5	TRBJ1-1	CASGIQGTEAFF
TRBV12-3/TRBV12-4	TRBJ1-1	CASLGTAGAFF
TRBV10-2	TRBJ1-3	CASSEGDRVGNTIYF
TRBV3-1/TRBV3-2	TRBJ1-4	CASSQGRGEKLFF
TRBV2	TRBJ1-3	CASSVAGNSGNTIYF
TRBV27	TRBJ2-7	CASSLSGGQDEQYF
TRBV9	TRBJ2-1	CASSVAITSGGPHYNEQFF
TRBV3-1/TRBV3-2	TRBJ1-1	CASSPVRPNTEAFF
TRBV6-5	TRBJ2-3	CASGSLAGGRDTQYF
TRBV2	TRBJ2-6	CASSSGANVLTF
TRBV20-1	TRBJ2-3	CSAAQGDTQYF
TRBV3-1/TRBV3-2	TRBJ2-5	CASSQQWAQYF
TRBV20-1	TRBJ2-7	CSASLDYEQYF
TRBV6-2/TRBV6-3	TRBJ1-1	CASSPGGGRRTEAFF
TRBV19	TRBJ2-3	CASSSHRGGTDTQYF
TRBV4-1	TRBJ1-4	CASSQDGQGREKLFF
TRBV18	TRBJ2-7	CASSTGTGLSYEQYF
TRBV6-1	TRBJ1-5	CASSALMATGSNQPQHF
TRBV19	TRBJ1-1	CASSIAPNTEAFF